The 14 T cell receptor beta chains below all came from one sample that was sequenced in a study of blood T cell repertoires in COVID-19. Using immunoSEQ multiplex PCR, the repertoire was profiled, and TCRdb retains in-frame clones only, with some absent. Found here are about 110,000 clones, approximately 88% of them singletons; the top ten hold less than 5%. Sequencing used peripheral blood. These TCRs come from a human donor in a cohort sampled during active COVID-19.

The V call is TRBV27, the J call TRBJ2-3, with 12 bases fitting TRBD1. V lost 7 bases to trimming and J lost 5 bases; unmatched junction nucleotides: 13. The CDR3 runs 17 residues. Germline V gives CDR1 MNHEY, CDR2 SMNVEV (reference sequence). The CDR3 DNA reads TGTGCCAGCACCCGCCGGGACAGGGGGCGACGAGGAGATACGCAGTATTTT. Amino acids: CASTRRDRGRRGDTQYF.

The chain has TRBV6-5 and TRBJ1-2, with D possibly being TRBD1 (5 bases). V was cut by 7 bases and J by 1 base, with 16 bases left in between. The CDR3 extends over 15 amino acids. CDR1 is MNHEY, CDR2 SVGAGI, per germline. CDR3 nucleotides: TGTGCCAGCAAAACCCCCCAGGGCAATAACTATGGCTACACCTTC. Its translation: CASKTPQGNNYGYTF.

The chain links TRBV18 to TRBJ2-7, with D maybe TRBD1 (6 bases). The V and J ends lost 0 bases and 1 base respectively, with 7 bases between them. The V gene's germline CDR1 is KGHSH and CDR2 LQKENI. The CDR3 sequence is 14 residues long. This chain's CDR3 is CASSPPGQSYEQYF. The CDR3 DNA sequence: TGTGCCAGCTCACCACCGGGACAATCCTACGAGCAGTACTTC.

V usage is TRBV11-1 and J usage is TRBJ2-3; 11 positions match TRBD1. The CDR3 sequence is 16 residues long. Germline-derived CDR1 and CDR2 are SGHAT and FQDESV (reference sequence). V dropped 9 bases and J dropped 4; count of bases not matched to a gene: 12. This CDR3 is CARPPGQGARSDTQYF. CDR3 DNA: TGTGCCAGACCGCCTGGACAGGGGGCGCGGTCAGATACGCAGTATTTT.

V gene TRBV6-5 combines with J gene TRBJ2-1; 9 bases are shared with TRBD2. The junction had 10 bases not matched to a gene; V was cut back by 2 bases and J by 8 bases. The germline CDR1 and CDR2 sequences are MNHEY and SVGAGI. This CDR3 region has 16 residues. The CDR3 DNA sequence: TGTGCCAGCAGTTACGGCCTAGCGGGAAGGGGAGATGAGCAGTTCTTC. This gives the protein CASSYGLAGRGDEQFF.

CDR3 residues: CASSPGVYRGRETQYF. The CDR3 bases are TGTGCCAGCAGTCCTGGGGTCTACAGGGGGCGAGAGACCCAGTACTTC. The chain combines TRBV28 with TRBJ2-5; 9 bases align to TRBD1. Trimming took 5 bases from V and 4 from J; bases not matched to a gene: 11. Per the germline V gene, CDR1 is MDHEN and CDR2 is SYDVKM. This CDR3 contains 16 residues.

This clone is a singleton in its sample. The V call is TRBV2, the J call TRBJ2-3, with D perhaps matching TRBD2 (6 bases). The CDR3 has 13 residues. From germline, CDR1 is SNHLY and CDR2 FYNNEI. Trimming pared 10 bases from V and 0 bases from J, leaving 11 bases between. CDR3 amino acids: CATPRESTDTQYF. The CDR3 region has the DNA TGTGCCACCCCTCGGGAGAGCACAGATACGCAGTATTTT.

J is TRBJ1-6 and V is TRBV12-5; possible D gene TRBD1, 5 bases. Germline CDR1 LGHNT, CDR2 FRNRAP. V shed 5 bases and J shed 9 bases, with 14 bases lying between them. The CDR3 runs to 14 residues. CDR3 residues: CASGAGPGGSPLHF. The CDR3 nucleotides read TGTGCTAGTGGTGCTGGGCCCGGGGGTTCACCCCTCCACTTT.

This clone was seen a handful of times. This chain joins TRBV10-3 and TRBJ1-5, with 12 bases matching TRBD1. Germline CDR1 ENHRY, CDR2 SYGVKD. With V trimmed by 4 bases and J by 5 bases, 3 bases remained unmatched. The CDR3 contains 15 residues. CDR3 residues: CAISGGTGGDQPQHF. The CDR3 DNA sequence: TGTGCCATCAGTGGCGGGACAGGGGGCGATCAGCCCCAGCATTTT.

J is TRBJ1-3 and V is TRBV4-2, with D possibly TRBD1 on 5 matching bases. Deletions cut 0 bases from V and 4 bases from J, with 13 bases between. CDR1 and CDR2 (germline): LGHNA, YNFKEQ. The CDR3 is 16 residues long. CDR3 protein: CASSQDEGARGNTIYF. The CDR3, as DNA: TGTGCCAGCAGCCAAGATGAAGGGGCAAGGGGAAACACCATATATTTT.

V gene TRBV7-6 combines with J gene TRBJ2-2; D not certain. Trimming stripped 2 bases from V and 7 bases from J, with 5 bases between. The CDR3 consists of 12 residues. CDR1 and CDR2 (germline): SGHVS, FNYEAQ. The CDR3 DNA follows: TGTGCCAGCAGCTTATATTTCGGGGAGCTGTTTTTT. Its protein product is CASSLYFGELFF. Variable domain in full (rest from reference TRBV7-6 and TRBJ2-2): GAGVSQSPRYKVTKRGQDVALRCDPISGHVSLYWYRQALGQGPEFLTYFNYEAQQDKSGLPNDRFSAERPEGSISTLTIQRTEQRDSAMYRCASSLYFGELFFGEGSRLTVL.

V gene TRBV7-3 combines with J gene TRBJ1-1; TRBD1 aligns across 7 bases. Trimming took 3 bases from V and 4 from J; bases not matched to a gene: 2. This CDR3 contains 13 residues. Germline CDR1 is SGHTA and CDR2 is FQGTGA. CDR3 nucleotides: TGTGCCAGCAGCTTCGGGACAGCCACTGAAGCTTTCTTT. Amino acids: CASSFGTATEAFF.

The chain links TRBV7-8 to TRBJ1-2; TRBD1 might be the D (5 bases). Germline loops: CDR1 SGHVS, CDR2 FQNEAQ. This CDR3 has 14 residues. V was shortened by 3 bases and J by 4 bases, with 12 bases between the two germline ends. The CDR3 protein is CASSFYQGGYGYTF. CDR3 bases: TGTGCCAGCAGCTTTTATCAGGGAGGCTATGGCTACACCTTC.

The sample holds a few counts of this clone. The chain uses TRBV6-5 and TRBJ1-2; TRBD1 matches at 11 bases. The CDR3 extends over 15 amino acids. Trimming cost V 7 bases and J 2 bases; bases outside gene matches: 6. Germline V gene sequence: CDR1 MNHEY, CDR2 SVGAGI. DNA for the CDR3: TGTGCCAGCACCGATCGGGACAGGGGGAACTATGGCTACACCTTC. This codes for CASTDRDRGNYGYTF.